This TCR beta chain was found in a study of T cells in localized non-small cell lung cancer. Sequenced by immunoSEQ multiplex PCR; TCRdb stores in-frame clones only, minus some. The profile shows about 28,000 clones, 80% to 85% of them singletons. A remark on this clone: Its antigen is undetermined.

Study conclusions and caveats: Adjacent lung held a median around 58 of the top 100 tumor clones. Uninvolved nearby lung showed the greatest T cell clonality, exceeding that found in tumor. Heterogeneity within the tumor remains possible, as just one region underwent sequencing.

Germline-derived CDR1 and CDR2 are ENHRY and SYGVKD. CDR3 length: 12 residues. The V end lost 2 bases, the J end lost 13 bases, and 12 bases lay between the germline ends. The sequence derives from a man aged 35-75 years with stage III lung adenocarcinoma. The chain joins TRBV10-3 to TRBJ1-3, with D uncertain. The sample was peripheral blood mononuclear cells, taken before any cancer treatment. The chain's CDR3 is CAISEERAEIYF. The CDR3, as DNA: TGTGCCATCAGTGAGGAGCGGGCAGAGATATATTTT.